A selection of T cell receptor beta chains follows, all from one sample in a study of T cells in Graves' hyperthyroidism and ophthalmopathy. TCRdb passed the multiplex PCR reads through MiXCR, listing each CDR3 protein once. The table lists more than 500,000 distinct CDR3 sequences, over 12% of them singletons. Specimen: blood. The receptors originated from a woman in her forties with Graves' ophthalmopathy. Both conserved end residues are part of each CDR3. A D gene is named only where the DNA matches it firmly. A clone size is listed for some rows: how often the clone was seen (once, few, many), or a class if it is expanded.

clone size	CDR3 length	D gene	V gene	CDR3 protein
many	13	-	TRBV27	CASSSSMLREQYF
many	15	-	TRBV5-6	CASIETGRVGTEAFF
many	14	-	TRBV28	CASGGAGESHEQYF
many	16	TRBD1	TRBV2	CASSRPGTGGNQPQHF
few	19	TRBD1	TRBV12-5	CASGLTGRPLDRGGYGYTF
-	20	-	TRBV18	CASSPRFQEAGPLRSYEQYF
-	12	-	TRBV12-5	CASGLAGLRAFF
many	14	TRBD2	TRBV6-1	CASSSGLMKETQYF
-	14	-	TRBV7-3	CASSSSTGANVLTF
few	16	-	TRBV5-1	CASSPLGGLAKNIQYF
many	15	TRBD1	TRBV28	CASSTDRYSNQPQHF
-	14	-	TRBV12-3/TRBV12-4	CAGGFGPIRQTQYF
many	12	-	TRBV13	CASSLGFSEQYF
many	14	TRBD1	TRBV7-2	CASSFGQGDQPQHF
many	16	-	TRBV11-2	CASSQRGRQHQETQYF
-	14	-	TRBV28	CASSILAVSYEQYF
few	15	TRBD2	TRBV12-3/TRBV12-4	CASSLYSGAMGEQYF
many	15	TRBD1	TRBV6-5	CASRPGTAGDYEQYF
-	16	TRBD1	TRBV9	CASSIDRGLYTGELFF
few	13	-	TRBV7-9	CAIWEGAKNEAFF
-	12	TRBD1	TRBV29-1	CSARTGTREQYF
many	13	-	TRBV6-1	CASSEGPVGTQYF
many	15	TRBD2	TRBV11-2	CASSYGTSGAYEQYF
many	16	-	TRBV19	CASSITGSPRAYEQYF
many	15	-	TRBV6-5	CASSYLVGADYEQYF
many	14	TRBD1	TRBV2	CASSEWTGQETQYF
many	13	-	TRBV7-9	CASSLQQGDEQYF
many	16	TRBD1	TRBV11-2	CASSLDGTDGSGELFF
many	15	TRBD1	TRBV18	CASSNTGEYKNIQYF
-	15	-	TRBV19	CASSAAQGPREPQHF
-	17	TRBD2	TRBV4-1	CASSQDLGRALAGELFF
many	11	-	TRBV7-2	CASSQLGEQYF
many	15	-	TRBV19	CASSIDLGREETQYF
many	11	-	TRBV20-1	CSARVNTEAFF
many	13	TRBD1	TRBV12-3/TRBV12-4	CASRSGGEETQYF
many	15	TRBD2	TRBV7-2	CASSRVGLAGDEQYF
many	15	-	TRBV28	CASSLGVEAAYGYTF
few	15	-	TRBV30	CAWSAGSPSGNTIYF
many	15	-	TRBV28	CASSLCESGLGEQYF
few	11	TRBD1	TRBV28	CASDRENEAFF
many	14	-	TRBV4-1	CASSVQAAPYEQYF
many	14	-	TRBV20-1	CSAISRGGSYEQYF
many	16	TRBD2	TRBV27	CASSRLAGLAKNIQYF
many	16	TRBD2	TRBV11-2	CASSLETSGSGYEQYF
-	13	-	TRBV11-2	CASSLAPGGRAFF